This T cell receptor (beta chain) was identified in a study of T cell repertoires in cytomegalovirus infection. Study at large: It was the public TCR beta signatures that indicated both CMV infection and matching HLA type. Study-level findings and limits: HLA-C-restricted CMV clonotypes gave the most frequent clonotype in two of eight donors.

The CDR3 is made up of 16 amino acids. Germline trimming cut 5 bases from V and 6 bases from J; bases unmatched to any gene: 10. Germline V CDR1 and CDR2: MNHEY, SMNVEV (reference sequence). Notes on this clonotype: Its cognate antigen is unknown.

Using its own MiXCR run on the reads, TCRdb lists one record per CDR3 protein. The sample records about 920,000 distinct CDR3 sequences, 30% to 40% being singletons. The sample here was cultured CD8+ T cells from PBMCs, taken from culture after CMV antigen stimulation. The receptor's source is a human donor in good health (CMV status not recorded). Some clones in this sample may be carry-over from other donors' samples. The V and J genes are TRBV27 and TRBJ1-6; 7 bases line up with TRBD1. The CDR3 protein is CASSRPGQELNSPLHF. CDR3 bases: TGTGCCAGCAGTCGTCCTGGACAGGAACTTAATTCACCCCTCCACTTT.